The next 9 T cell receptor beta chains were all read from a single sample in a study of T cell repertoires in cytomegalovirus infection. TCRdb passed the reads through MiXCR, listing each CDR3 protein once. This table has around 300,000 distinct CDR3 sequences, approximately 22% appearing once. No antigens are known for them. The sample consisted of cultured PBMCs, taken from culture after CMV antigen stimulation. These receptors were taken from a human donor in good health (CMV status not recorded). Some clones in this sample may be carry-over from other donors' samples.

This chain uses TRBV10-3 with TRBJ2-1; D remains ambiguous. Germline V gene data show CDR1 as ENHRY and CDR2 as SYGVKD. V was pared by 6 bases and J by 7 bases, with 13 bases between. The CDR3 length is 13 residues. In DNA, the CDR3 is TGTGCCATCAGGAGATTAACACAGAATGAGCAGTTCTTC. Translation gives CAIRRLTQNEQFF.

This clonotype appeared a few times. V usage is TRBV19 and J usage is TRBJ2-1, with 11 bases lining up with TRBD2. This CDR3 region has 17 residues. The germline CDR1 and CDR2 sequences are LNHDA and SQIVND (reference sequence). V shed 6 bases, J shed 9 bases, and the junction held 16 bases outside the gene matches. The CDR3 sequence is CASRIWGLADTLSEQFF. CDR3 DNA sequence: TGTGCCAGTAGAATTTGGGGACTAGCGGATACCTTAAGTGAGCAGTTCTTC.

The chain uses TRBV19 and TRBJ2-3; 8 nucleotides align to TRBD2. CDR3 length equals 16 residues. The junction had 14 bases not matched to a gene; V was cut back by 5 bases and J by 7 bases. CDR1 is LNHDA, CDR2 SQIVND, per germline (reference sequence). The CDR3 DNA reads TGTGCCAGTAGTTCAAGAGCGGGAGCCCCCAGGAATACGCAGTATTTT. This translates into CASSSRAGAPRNTQYF.

The chain recombines TRBV29-1 with TRBJ2-1; TRBD2 matches 9 bases. The trim removed 1 base at V and 8 bases at J, leaving 15 bases unmatched. The length of the CDR3 is 17 residues. Germline-derived CDR1 and CDR2 are SQVTM and ANQGSEA. DNA for the CDR3: TGCAGCGTTGAAGTCGGGGCGGGAGGGCCGCCAGGCGATGAGCAGTTCTTC. This encodes CSVEVGAGGPPGDEQFF.

In this sample, this clonotype turned up many times. The chain joins TRBV7-2 to TRBJ2-2, with D perhaps matching TRBD1 (6 bases). The CDR3 runs to 16 residues. Germline CDR1 reads SGHTA; CDR2 reads FQGNSA. The V and J ends lost 1 base and 4 bases respectively, with 13 bases between them. Written as DNA, the CDR3 is TGTGCCAGCAGCTTAGTACAGGGTCTCCCCACCGGGGAGCTGTTTTTT. Its protein is CASSLVQGLPTGELFF. The whole variable domain, remainder taken from reference TRBV7-2 and TRBJ2-2, is GAGVSQSPSNKVTEKGKDVELRCDPISGHTALYWYRQSLGQGLEFLIYFQGNSAPDKSGLPSDRFSAERTGGSVSTLTIQRTQQEDSAVYLCASSLVQGLPTGELFFGEGSRLTVL.

This clonotype has just a few counts. Written as DNA, the CDR3 is TGTGCCACACAGGGGGCTGGAAGTGGAAACACCATATATTTT. As protein: CATQGAGSGNTIYF. V is TRBV28 and J is TRBJ1-3, with 9 bases identical to TRBD1. The CDR3 contains 14 residues. Germline V gives CDR1 MDHEN, CDR2 SYDVKM. The junction had 7 bases not matched to a gene; V was cut back by 10 bases and J by 3 bases. Based on the CDR3 plus reference TRBV28 and TRBJ1-3, the full variable domain is DVKVTQSSRYLVKRTGEKVFLECVQDMDHENMFWYRQDPGLGLRLIYFSYDVKMKEKGDIPEGYSVSREKKERFSLILESASTNQTSMYLCATQGAGSGNTIYFGEGSWLTVV.

The sample holds a few counts of this clonotype. The rearrangement uses TRBV18 and TRBJ2-1; 10 bases are shared with TRBD1. Unmatched junction bases numbered 6, after V lost 3 bases and J lost 7 bases. The CDR3 extends over 15 amino acids. The germline V gene has CDR1 KGHSH and CDR2 LQKENI. In nucleotides, the CDR3 is TGTGCCAGCTCACCCGCGGGACAGGGGATAAATGAGCAGTTCTTC. Its protein product is CASSPAGQGINEQFF.

This clonotype came up a few times. The chain is built from TRBV7-2 and TRBJ2-3, with 10 bases identical to TRBD2. Unmatched junction bases numbered 4, after V lost 5 bases and J lost 5 bases. The CDR3 covers 14 residues. Germline V CDR1 and CDR2: SGHTA, FQGNSA. The chain's CDR3 is CASSPGLAIDTQYF. The DNA of the CDR3 is TGTGCCAGCAGCCCGGGACTAGCGATAGATACGCAGTATTTT.

This clonotype was seen a few times. V usage is TRBV29-1 and J usage is TRBJ2-3; 10 nucleotides agree with TRBD2. The CDR3 spans 15 residues. Germline CDR1 and CDR2: SQVTM and ANQGSEA. V lost 5 bases to trimming and J lost 6 bases; unmatched junction nucleotides: 11. Written as DNA, the CDR3 is TGCAGCGTTTTTGGACTAGCGGCCGCAGTCGATACGCAGTATTTT. Protein product: CSVFGLAAAVDTQYF.